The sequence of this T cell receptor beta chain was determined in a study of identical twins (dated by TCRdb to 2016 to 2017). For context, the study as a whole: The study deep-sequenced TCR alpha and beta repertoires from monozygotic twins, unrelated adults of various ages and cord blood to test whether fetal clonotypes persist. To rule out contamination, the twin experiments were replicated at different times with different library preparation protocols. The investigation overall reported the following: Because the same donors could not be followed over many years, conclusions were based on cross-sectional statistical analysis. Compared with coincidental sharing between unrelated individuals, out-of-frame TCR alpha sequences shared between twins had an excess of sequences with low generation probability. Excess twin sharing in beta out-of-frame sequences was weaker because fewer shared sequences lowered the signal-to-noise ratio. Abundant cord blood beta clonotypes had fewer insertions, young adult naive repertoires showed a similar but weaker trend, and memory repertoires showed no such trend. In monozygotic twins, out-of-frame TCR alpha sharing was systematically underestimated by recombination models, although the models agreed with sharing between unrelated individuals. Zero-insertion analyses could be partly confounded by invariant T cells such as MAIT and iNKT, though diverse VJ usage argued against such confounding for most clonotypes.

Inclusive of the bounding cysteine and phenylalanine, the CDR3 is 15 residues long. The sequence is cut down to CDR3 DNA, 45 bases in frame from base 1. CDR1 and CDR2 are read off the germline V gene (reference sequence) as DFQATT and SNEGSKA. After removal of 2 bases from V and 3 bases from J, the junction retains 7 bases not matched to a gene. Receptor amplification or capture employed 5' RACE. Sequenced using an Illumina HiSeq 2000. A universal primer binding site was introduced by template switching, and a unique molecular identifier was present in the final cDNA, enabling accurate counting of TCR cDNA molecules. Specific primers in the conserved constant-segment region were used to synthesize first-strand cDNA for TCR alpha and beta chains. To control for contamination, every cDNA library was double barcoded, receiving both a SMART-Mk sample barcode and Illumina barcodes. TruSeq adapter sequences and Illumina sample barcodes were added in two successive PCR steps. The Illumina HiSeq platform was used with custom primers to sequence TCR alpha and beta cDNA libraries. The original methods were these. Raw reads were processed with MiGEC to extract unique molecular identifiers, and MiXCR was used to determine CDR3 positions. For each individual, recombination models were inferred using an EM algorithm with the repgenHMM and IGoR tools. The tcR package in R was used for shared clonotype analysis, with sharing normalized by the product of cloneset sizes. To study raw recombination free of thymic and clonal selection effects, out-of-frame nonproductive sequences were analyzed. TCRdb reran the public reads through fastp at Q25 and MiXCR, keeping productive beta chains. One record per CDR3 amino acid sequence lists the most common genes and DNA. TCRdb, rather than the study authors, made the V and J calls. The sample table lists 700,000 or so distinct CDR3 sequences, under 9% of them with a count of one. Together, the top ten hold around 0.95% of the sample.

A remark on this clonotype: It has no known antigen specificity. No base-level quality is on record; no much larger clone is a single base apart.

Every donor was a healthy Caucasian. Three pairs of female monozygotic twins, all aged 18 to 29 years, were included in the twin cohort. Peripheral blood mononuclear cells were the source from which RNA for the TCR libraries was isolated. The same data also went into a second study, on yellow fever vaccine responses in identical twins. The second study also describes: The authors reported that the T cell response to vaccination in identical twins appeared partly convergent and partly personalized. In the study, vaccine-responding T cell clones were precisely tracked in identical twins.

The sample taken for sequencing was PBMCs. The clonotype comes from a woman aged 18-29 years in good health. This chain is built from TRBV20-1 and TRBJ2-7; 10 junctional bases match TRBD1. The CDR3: CSARTDRGLFYEQYF. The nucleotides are TGCAGTGCTAGAACAGACAGGGGGCTATTCTACGAGCAGTACTTC.